Shown below are 28 T cell receptor beta chains from a single sample sequenced in a study of blood T cell repertoires in COVID-19. TCRdb's table, derived via immunoSEQ multiplex PCR, lists solely in-frame clones and lacks some. The profile covers 150,000 to 200,000 clones, with about nine tenths appearing a single time and approximately 2.1% taken by the ten largest. Material for sequencing was peripheral blood. Every receptor here comes from a man between 18 and 35 years old who had recovered from COVID-19.

The chain links TRBV24-1 to TRBJ1-1; TRBD1 matches at 10 bases. This CDR3 contains 19 residues. With V trimmed by 9 bases and J by 0 bases, 18 bases remained unmatched. Germline V gene data show CDR1 as KGHDR and CDR2 as SFDVKD. As DNA, the CDR3 is TGTGCCACCGGATGGTCAACCCCGGGACAGGGGTACATGAACACTGAAGCTTTCTTT. Protein sequence: CATGWSTPGQGYMNTEAFF.

The rearrangement joins TRBV5-4 to TRBJ2-7; TRBD1 agrees at 10 bases. Unmatched junction bases numbered 4, after V lost 2 bases and J lost 2 bases. The CDR3 consists of 15 residues. Germline V lookup: CDR1 SGHNT, CDR2 YYREEE (reference sequence). The CDR3 region is CASSLGDRGAYEQYF. CDR3 DNA sequence: TGTGCCAGCAGCTTAGGGGACAGGGGCGCCTACGAGCAGTACTTC. The complete variable domain, with remaining parts taken from reference TRBV5-4 and TRBJ2-7, reads ETGVTQSPTHLIKTRGQQVTLRCSSQSGHNTVSWYQQALGQGPQFIFQYYREEENGRGNFPPRFSGLQFPNYSSELNVNALELDDSALYLCASSLGDRGAYEQYFGPGTRLTVT.

The rearrangement links TRBV7-9 to TRBJ1-3, with TRBD1 as a possible D gene (6 bases). Trimming removed 5 bases at V and 7 bases at J, with 15 bases between. Germline V gene sequence: CDR1 SEHNR, CDR2 FQNEAQ (reference sequence). There are 14 residues in the CDR3. The CDR3 bases are TGTGCCAGCAGCACTGGACAGCTAGGGAACACCATATATTTT. Translated, it gives CASSTGQLGNTIYF.

The chain recombines TRBV19 with TRBJ1-5; possible D gene TRBD1, 5 bases. V was shortened by 6 bases and J by 2 bases, with 14 bases between the two germline ends. The germline CDR1 and CDR2 sequences are LNHDA and SQIVND (reference sequence). The CDR3 totals 15 residues. CDR3 amino acids: CASRNMGGGNQPQHF. CDR3 DNA sequence: TGTGCCAGTAGGAATATGGGAGGGGGCAATCAGCCCCAGCATTTT.

The CDR3 spells CASSLMRASGANVLTF. CDR3 nucleotide sequence: TGTGCCAGCAGCTTAATGAGGGCCTCTGGGGCCAACGTCCTGACTTTC. This chain joins TRBV7-2 and TRBJ2-6, with D possibly being TRBD2 (5 bases). Germline V gene data show CDR1 as SGHTA and CDR2 as FQGNSA. The CDR3 covers 16 residues. V was cut by 2 bases and J by 0 bases, with 8 bases left in between.

The chain couples TRBV6-5 to TRBJ1-1; D gene uncertain. Trimming removed 7 bases from V and 1 base from J, with 13 bases in between. Germline lookup yields CDR1 MNHEY and CDR2 SVGAGI. The CDR3 extends over 14 amino acids. The CDR3: CASIGFFGNTEAFF. The CDR3 region has the DNA TGTGCCAGCATCGGGTTTTTTGGGAACACTGAAGCTTTCTTT.

The V call is TRBV27, the J call TRBJ2-1, with unresolved D. Germline V gene lookup returns CDR1 MNHEY and CDR2 SMNVEV (reference sequence). The length of the CDR3 is 16 residues. V was cut by 5 bases and J by 2 bases, with 16 bases left in between. The CDR3 sequence is CASSPQWRRTYNEQFF. The CDR3 coding sequence is TGTGCCAGCAGTCCCCAATGGCGGCGAACCTACAATGAGCAGTTCTTC.

The chain links TRBV19 to TRBJ1-1; 7 positions agree with TRBD1. The CDR3 extends over 14 amino acids. J was trimmed by 0 bases and V by 2 bases; bases with no gene match: 0. Germline V CDR1 and CDR2: LNHDA, SQIVND (reference sequence). CDR3 in amino acids: CASSIQGVNTEAFF. CDR3 nucleotides: TGTGCCAGTAGTATACAGGGGGTGAACACTGAAGCTTTCTTT.

The chain links TRBV7-2 to TRBJ2-2; D might be TRBD2 (5 bases). The V end was cut by 3 bases, the J end by 6 bases, with 14 bases between. The CDR3 runs to 15 residues. CDR1 and CDR2 from the germline V gene are SGHTA and FQGNSA. The CDR3 loop reads CASSFTPGIPGELFF. The CDR3 DNA reads TGTGCCAGCAGCTTTACGCCCGGGATACCCGGGGAGCTGTTTTTT.

The V and J genes are TRBV7-2 and TRBJ1-5, with TRBD1 matching over 9 bases. The CDR3 consists of 17 residues. Losses at the gene ends were 5 bases for V and 3 bases for J; bases not matched to a gene: 11. Germline V lookup: CDR1 SGHTA, CDR2 FQGNSA. The CDR3 DNA follows: TGTGCCAGCAGCCCTGGCGTGGGACAGGGATTCAATCAGCCCCAGCATTTT. It specifies CASSPGVGQGFNQPQHF.

The CDR3 bases are TGTGCCAGCAGAAGGGCCGGAGGGCAAGAGACCCAGTACTTC. This sequence encodes CASRRAGGQETQYF. The gene calls are TRBV25-1 and TRBJ2-5, with D possibly being TRBD2 (6 bases). This CDR3 is 14 amino acids long. Trimming left V 6 bases short and J 2 bases short, with 13 bases between. The germline V gene encodes CDR1 MGHDK and CDR2 SYGVNS.

The chain uses TRBV6-6 and TRBJ2-2, with TRBD2 matching over 7 bases. V shed 2 bases and J 2 bases; nucleotides not matched to a gene: 5. The CDR3 contains 16 residues. Germline loops: CDR1 MNHNY, CDR2 SVGAGI (reference sequence). DNA of the CDR3: TGTGCCAGCAGTTACGAGCTAGCGGCAAACACCGGGGAGCTGTTTTTT. Its translation is CASSYELAANTGELFF.

This clone was seen only once. This rearrangement joins TRBV28 to TRBJ2-7; 11 nucleotides line up with TRBD2. Germline V lookup: CDR1 MDHEN, CDR2 SYDVKM. The CDR3 length is 16 residues. V shed 1 base, J shed 2 bases, and the junction held 4 bases outside the gene matches. CDR3 bases: TGTGCCAGCAGTTTATTGACTAGCGGGGATCCCTACGAGCAGTACTTC. As protein: CASSLLTSGDPYEQYF. The full variable domain, its missing parts supplied by reference TRBV28 and TRBJ2-7, is DVKVTQSSRYLVKRTGEKVFLECVQDMDHENMFWYRQDPGLGLRLIYFSYDVKMKEKGDIPEGYSVSREKKERFSLILESASTNQTSMYLCASSLLTSGDPYEQYFGPGTRLTVT.

This clone was recorded once. The genes are TRBV3-1 (or the pseudogene TRBV3-2) and TRBJ1-2; possibly TRBD1 for D (5 bases). Germline CDR1 and CDR2: LGHDT and YNNKEL (reference sequence). V was shortened by 4 bases and J by 6 bases, with 12 bases between the two germline ends. The CDR3 is 13 amino acids. The CDR3 DNA sequence: TGTGCCAGCAGCCCTCCTCGGGGGGATGGCTACACCTTC. This encodes CASSPPRGDGYTF.

The chain has TRBV7-9 and TRBJ2-1, with D possibly being TRBD2 (6 bases). The CDR3 extends over 15 amino acids. Germline V CDR1 and CDR2: SEHNR, FQNEAQ (reference sequence). The germline V and J ends were trimmed by 5 bases and 2 bases, with 13 bases remaining between them. The CDR3 DNA reads as TGTGCCAGCAGCCATCCAGGCGGGGCCTACAATGAGCAGTTCTTC. It codes for CASSHPGGAYNEQFF.

For the CDR3, the DNA is TGTGCCAGCAGTTTGGTCGGGACAGATACGCAGTATTTT. This encodes CASSLVGTDTQYF. The V gene is TRBV28, the J gene TRBJ2-3; D unresolved. CDR3 size: 13 residues. Germline V gene lookup returns CDR1 MDHEN and CDR2 SYDVKM. Trimming took off 3 bases at V and 3 bases at J, with 7 bases between the two ends.

The V call is TRBV6-5, the J call TRBJ1-5, with 9 bases aligning to TRBD1. V was clipped by 8 bases and J by 6 bases; unmatched bases: 5. Germline assignment: CDR1 MNHEY and CDR2 SVGAGI. CDR3 length: 13 amino acids. The CDR3: CASGDRAGQPQHF. The CDR3 nucleotides are TGTGCCAGCGGGGACAGGGCGGGTCAGCCCCAGCATTTT.

The chain couples TRBV7-2 to TRBJ2-1, with TRBD2 identical over 9 bases. The ends lost 3 bases at V and 2 bases at J; junction bases unmatched: 2. Germline lookup yields CDR1 SGHTA and CDR2 FQGNSA. There are 15 residues in the CDR3. CDR3 in DNA: TGTGCCAGCAGCTTTAGACTAGCGGCCTACAATGAGCAGTTCTTC. Amino acid sequence: CASSFRLAAYNEQFF.

This clone was seen just once. The rearrangement uses TRBV4-3 and TRBJ2-1; 9 nucleotides align to TRBD2. This CDR3 has 18 residues. V trimming: 4 bases; J trimming: 0 bases; junction bases outside the gene matches: 10. Germline CDR1 and CDR2: LGHNA and YSLEER. The CDR3 loop reads CASSLRLAGPSSYNEQFF. For the CDR3, the DNA is TGCGCCAGCAGCCTGAGGCTAGCGGGGCCAAGCTCCTACAATGAGCAGTTCTTC.

In DNA form, the CDR3 reads TGCGCCAGCAGCCAAGTCGACGGGAGAGTAAGCGATGAGCAGTTCTTC. This sequence encodes CASSQVDGRVSDEQFF. The chain carries TRBV4-3 and TRBJ2-1, with a possible D match to TRBD2 (6 bases). CDR3 length: 16 amino acids. The ends were cut back, 1 base at V and 8 bases at J, with 18 bases in the middle. Germline V CDR1 and CDR2: LGHNA, YSLEER.

The chain links TRBV28 to TRBJ2-2, with D unclear. CDR3 length: 14 amino acids. In germline, CDR1 is MDHEN, CDR2 SYDVKM. The V and J ends lost 7 bases and 0 bases respectively, with 9 bases between them. This chain's CDR3 is CASTTSTNTGELFF. CDR3 in DNA: TGTGCCAGCACGACTTCTACGAACACCGGGGAGCTGTTTTTT.

The chain couples TRBV9 to TRBJ2-1; the match to TRBD2 covers 7 bases. This CDR3 comprises 14 residues. Germline CDR1 reads SGDLS; CDR2 reads YYNGEE. V trimming: 0 bases; J trimming: 6 bases; junction bases outside the gene matches: 3. CDR3 DNA: TGTGCCAGCAGCGTAGCTACTAGCGCCAATGAGCAGTTCTTC. It encodes CASSVATSANEQFF.

The rearrangement links TRBV27 to TRBJ1-2; 9 bases line up with TRBD1. V gave up 6 bases and J gave up 6 bases; unmatched junction bases: 5. This CDR3 is built from 13 residues. Germline-derived CDR1 and CDR2 are MNHEY and SMNVEV (reference sequence). The CDR3 DNA sequence: TGTGCCAGCAGCTTTACAGGGGGCGATGGCTACACCTTC. Translation: CASSFTGGDGYTF.

V gene TRBV27 combines with J gene TRBJ2-2; tentatively, D is TRBD2 (6 bases). V was cut by 3 bases and J by 4 bases, with 9 bases left in between. The CDR3 is 14 residues long. Germline V gene lookup returns CDR1 MNHEY and CDR2 SMNVEV (reference sequence). CDR3: CASSFGGITGELFF. Written as DNA, the CDR3 is TGTGCCAGCAGTTTTGGAGGGATCACCGGGGAGCTGTTTTTT.

The chain employs TRBV10-3 and TRBJ2-7, with TRBD2 matching over 7 bases. The CDR3 has 14 amino acids. J gave up 3 bases and V 6 bases, and 8 bases lay outside the gene matches. The germline V gene encodes CDR1 ENHRY and CDR2 SYGVKD. The CDR3, as DNA: TGTGCCATCAGCGCCGGGGGGTCTCTCTACGAGCAGTACTTC. It yields the protein CAISAGGSLYEQYF.

The chain links TRBV28 to TRBJ2-1, with TRBD2 identical over 13 bases. The V gene's germline CDR1 is MDHEN and CDR2 SYDVKM. The CDR3 is made up of 19 amino acids. Losses at the gene ends were 7 bases for V and 0 bases for J; bases not matched to a gene: 12. This CDR3 reads CASTPLAGGPESSYNEQFF. The CDR3 DNA follows: TGTGCCAGCACCCCACTAGCGGGAGGGCCGGAGAGCTCCTACAATGAGCAGTTCTTC.

The V call is TRBV7-9, the J call TRBJ2-3; 7 nucleotides match TRBD1. Unmatched junction bases numbered 3, after V lost 5 bases and J lost 1 base. Germline V gene sequence: CDR1 SEHNR, CDR2 FQNEAQ (reference sequence). The CDR3 runs 14 residues. The CDR3 region has the DNA TGTGCCAGCAGCCTCGGGACAGGCACAGATACGCAGTATTTT. It encodes CASSLGTGTDTQYF.

This chain joins TRBV18 and TRBJ2-6; D call uncertain. Per germline, CDR1 KGHSH and CDR2 LQKENI. This CDR3 comprises 16 residues. V gave up 2 bases and J gave up 8 bases, with 16 bases separating them. Written as DNA, the CDR3 is TGTGCCAGCTCACCAAACTCGGGTACGGTGACCAACGTCCTGACTTTC. It specifies CASSPNSGTVTNVLTF.